This TCR beta chain appears in the sequencing data of a study of early T cells in non-severe SARS-CoV-2 infection. In TCRdb, the 5' RACE reads were re-called with MiXCR into one record per CDR3 protein. This sample has some 45,000 distinct CDR3 sequences, with less than 8.5% found just once. V lost 3 bases and J 2 bases, leaving 17 bases between the germline ends. Germline V CDR1 and CDR2: ENHRY, SYGVKD. The CDR3 has 17 residues. General study findings and limits: Matches to VDJdb favored anti-spike CD8 responses and missed private and CD4 specificities.

A remark on this clonotype: Its cognate antigen is unknown.

This rearrangement joins TRBV10-3 to TRBJ1-5; TRBD1 might be the D (6 bases). The sequenced material came from whole blood. This sequence was found in an adult who was a healthcare worker with PCR-confirmed SARS-CoV-2 infection or an uninfected control (not recorded which). The DNA for the CDR3 is TGTGCCATCAGTGATAACAGGGTCAGTAGTGGCAATCAGCCCCAGCATTTT. Residues: CAISDNRVSSGNQPQHF.